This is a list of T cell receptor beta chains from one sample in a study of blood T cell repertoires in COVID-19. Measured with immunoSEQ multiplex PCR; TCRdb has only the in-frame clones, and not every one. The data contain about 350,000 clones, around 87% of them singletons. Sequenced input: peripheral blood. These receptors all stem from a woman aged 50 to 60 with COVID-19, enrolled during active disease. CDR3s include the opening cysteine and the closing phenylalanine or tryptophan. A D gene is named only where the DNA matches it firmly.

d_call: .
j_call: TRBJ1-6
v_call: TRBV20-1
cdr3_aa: CSASLLGEGVYNSPLHF
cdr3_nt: TGCAGTGCTAGTTTATTGGGCGAGGGGGTTTATAATTCACCCCTCCACTTT

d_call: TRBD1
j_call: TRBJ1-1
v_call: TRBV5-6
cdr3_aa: CASSVRGTEAFF
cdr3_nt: TGTGCCAGCAGCGTCAGGGGGACTGAAGCTTTCTTT

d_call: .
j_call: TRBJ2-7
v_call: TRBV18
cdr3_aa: CASSPGPTGGYEQYF
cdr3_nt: TGTGCCAGCTCACCAGGACCCACCGGGGGTTACGAGCAGTACTTC

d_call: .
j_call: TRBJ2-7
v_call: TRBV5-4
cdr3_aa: CASREGGVLYEQYF
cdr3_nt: TGTGCCAGCAGAGAGGGGGGGGTGCTCTACGAGCAGTACTTC

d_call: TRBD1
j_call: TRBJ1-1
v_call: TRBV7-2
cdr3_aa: CASSLVTGRSTEAFF
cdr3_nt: TGTGCCAGCAGCTTAGTGACAGGGAGATCCACTGAAGCTTTCTTT

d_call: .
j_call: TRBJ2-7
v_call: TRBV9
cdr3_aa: CASGPEVEQYF
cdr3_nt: TGTGCCAGCGGCCCTGAGGTCGAGCAGTACTTC

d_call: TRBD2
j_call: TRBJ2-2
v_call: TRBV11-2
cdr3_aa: CASSLGRGLANTGELFF
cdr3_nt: TGTGCCAGCAGCTTAGGTAGGGGACTAGCGAACACCGGGGAGCTGTTTTTT

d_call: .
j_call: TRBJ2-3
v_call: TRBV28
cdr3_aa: CASSERLERSDTQYF
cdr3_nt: TGTGCCAGCAGTGAACGACTAGAAAGGTCTGATACGCAGTATTTT

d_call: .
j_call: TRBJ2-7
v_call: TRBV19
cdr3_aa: CASSIVQDPSSYEQYF
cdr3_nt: TGTGCCAGTAGTATAGTTCAGGATCCGAGCTCCTACGAGCAGTACTTC

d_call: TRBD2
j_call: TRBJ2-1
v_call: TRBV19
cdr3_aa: CASTDGGGREQFF
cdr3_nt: TGTGCCAGTACCGACGGGGGAGGGCGTGAGCAGTTCTTC

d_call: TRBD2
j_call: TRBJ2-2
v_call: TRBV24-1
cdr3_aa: CATRGVADVGELFF
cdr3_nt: TGTGCCACCCGGGGGGTAGCGGACGTCGGGGAGCTGTTTTTT

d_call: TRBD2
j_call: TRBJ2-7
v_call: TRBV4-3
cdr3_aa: CASSPRHPGTIYEQYF
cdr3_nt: TGCGCCAGCAGCCCCAGACACCCCGGGACTATATACGAGCAGTACTTC

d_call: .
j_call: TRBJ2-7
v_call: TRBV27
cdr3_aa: CASSLLGDEQYF
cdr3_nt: TGTGCCAGCAGTTTATTAGGGGACGAGCAGTACTTC

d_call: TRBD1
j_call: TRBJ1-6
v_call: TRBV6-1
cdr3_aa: CASSGLTPGQRAGRPPLHF
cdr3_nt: TGTGCCAGCAGTGGCCTTACGCCGGGACAGAGGGCCGGAAGGCCACCCCTCCACTTT

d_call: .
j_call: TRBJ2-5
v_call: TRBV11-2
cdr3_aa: CASSIEYGTQYF
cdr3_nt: TGTGCCAGCAGCATAGAATACGGGACCCAGTACTTC

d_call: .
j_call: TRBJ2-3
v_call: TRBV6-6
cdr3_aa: CASRLTTDTQYF
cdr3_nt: TGTGCCAGCAGACTAACGACAGATACGCAGTATTTT

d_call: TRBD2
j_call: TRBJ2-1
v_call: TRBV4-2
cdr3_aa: CASSLPGTSGAEQFF
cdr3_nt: TGTGCCAGCAGCCTCCCCGGGACTAGCGGGGCGGAGCAGTTCTTC

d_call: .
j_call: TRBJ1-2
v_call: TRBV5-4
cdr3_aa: CASSSNSGTKGYTF
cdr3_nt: TGTGCCAGCAGCTCGAACTCCGGGACAAAAGGCTACACCTTC

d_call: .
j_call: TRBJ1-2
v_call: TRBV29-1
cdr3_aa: CSVPISEANYGYTF
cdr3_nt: TGCAGCGTTCCTATCTCCGAAGCTAACTATGGCTACACCTTC

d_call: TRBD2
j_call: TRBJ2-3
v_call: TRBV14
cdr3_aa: CASSQDSSAGGDTQYF
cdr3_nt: TGTGCCAGCAGCCAAGATAGTAGCGCCGGGGGGGATACGCAGTATTTT

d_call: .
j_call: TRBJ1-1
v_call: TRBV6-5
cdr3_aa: CASSYGTSEAFF
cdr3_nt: TGTGCCAGCAGTTACGGGACAAGTGAAGCTTTCTTT

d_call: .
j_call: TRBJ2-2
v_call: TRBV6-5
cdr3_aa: CASSLATGELFF
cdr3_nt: TGTGCCAGCAGTTTGGCCACCGGGGAGCTGTTTTTT